The 3 T cell receptor beta chains listed next were all sequenced from one sample in a study of T cells in Graves' hyperthyroidism and ophthalmopathy. Amplified TCR beta CDR3 regions derived from RNA transcripts. HTBI primers were the set used in a first-round RT-PCR of the TCR CDR3. A single record per CDR3 protein comes from TCRdb applying MiXCR to the multiplex PCR reads. The table lists roughly 350,000 distinct CDR3 sequences, roughly 14% of them singletons, with around 24% in the top ten. Input material: blood. The receptors derive from a woman younger than 45 with Graves' hyperthyroidism.

Ten or more counts support this clonotype. The V call is TRBV11-2, the J call TRBJ1-1; the D gene is possibly TRBD1 (5 bases). Germline V gene sequence: CDR1 SGHAT, CDR2 FQNNGV. V was trimmed by 1 base and J by 3 bases, leaving 18 bases between them. The CDR3 extends over 17 amino acids. The CDR3 DNA reads as TGTGCCAGCAGCTTAGCCGGATTTACGGGGGTTGACACTGAAGCTTTCTTT. Protein product: CASSLAGFTGVDTEAFF.

This clonotype occurred many times. The J gene is TRBJ2-1, the V gene TRBV2; 9 bases fit TRBD2. Germline V lookup: CDR1 SNHLY, CDR2 FYNNEI. With V trimmed by 3 bases and J by 2 bases, 8 bases remained unmatched. The CDR3 contains 17 residues. CDR3 sequence reads: CASSEHEASGTYNEQFF. Here the CDR3 DNA reads TGTGCCAGCAGTGAGCACGAGGCTAGCGGGACCTACAATGAGCAGTTCTTC.

The rearrangement joins TRBV7-2 to TRBJ1-2; weak D call: TRBD1 (5 bases). The ends were cut back, 5 bases at V and 2 bases at J, with 15 bases in the middle. The V gene's germline CDR1 is SGHTA and CDR2 FQGNSA. This CDR3 is 15 amino acids long. In DNA, the CDR3 is TGTGCCAGCAGCCAATCGACAGTTTCCAACTATGGCTACACCTTC. This translates into CASSQSTVSNYGYTF.